Each of the 2 T cell receptor beta chains below was sequenced from the same sample in a study of blood T cell repertoires in COVID-19. Only in-frame clones appear in the TCRdb table, and some are missing; sequencing was by immunoSEQ multiplex PCR. This sample carries some 30,000 clones, approximately 80% of them seen once, and the ten largest clones take roughly 13%. The sequenced material came from peripheral blood. The receptors shown here come from a human donor in a cohort sampled during active COVID-19.

This rearrangement joins TRBV18 to TRBJ2-2, with TRBD1 matching over 10 bases. This CDR3 is 15 amino acids long. With V trimmed by 6 bases and J by 6 bases, 7 bases remained unmatched. CDR1 is KGHSH, CDR2 LQKENI, per germline. The CDR3 coding sequence is TGTGCCAGCTCCCCCGGGACAGGGGCGTCCGGGGAGCTGTTTTTT. Protein product: CASSPGTGASGELFF.

V is TRBV7-9 and J is TRBJ1-1; tentative D call: TRBD1 (5 bases). CDR3 length: 14 amino acids. Trimming cost V 5 bases and J 5 bases, with 15 bases left between them. Per germline, CDR1 SEHNR and CDR2 FQNEAQ (reference sequence). As DNA, the CDR3 is TGTGCCAGCAGCCTTGGGGGGTTTGGGACTGAAGCTTTCTTT. Amino acids: CASSLGGFGTEAFF. The full variable domain, with the rest looked up from reference TRBV7-9 and TRBJ1-1, is DTGVSQNPRHKITKRGQNVTFRCDPISEHNRLYWYRQTLGQGPEFLTYFQNEAQLEKSRLLSDRFSAERPKGSFSTLEIQRTEQGDSAMYLCASSLGGFGTEAFFGQGTRLTVV.